The entry that follows covers one T cell receptor (beta chain) sequence. This CDR3 contains 14 residues. Looked up from germline, CDR1 is SEHNR and CDR2 is FQNEAQ (reference sequence). After removal of 6 bases from V and 8 bases from J, the junction contained 6 bases not matched to a gene. As originally analysed: From reference gene primer amplification, estimates of nucleated cell counts were derived. Sequencing used immunoSEQ multiplex PCR; TCRdb keeps in-frame clones, though not all of them. The DNA gave D and trimming, while V, J and clone size come from that table. The sample lists about 420,000 clones; 70% to 90% were seen once. This record belongs to a study of blood T cell repertoires in COVID-19. Study details: COVID-19 samples from acute and convalescent phases originated in the United States, Italy and Spain. Nucleic acid was either cDNA or gDNA, and it came from T cells, B-cell-depleted T cells, or PBMCs.

The V and J genes are TRBV7-9 and TRBJ1-6; 8 positions agree with TRBD1. This TCR was sampled from a man younger than 35 with COVID-19, enrolled during active disease. The sequenced material came from peripheral blood. The CDR3 here is CASSRTGKDSPLHF. CDR3 DNA sequence: TGTGCCAGCAGTCGGACAGGGAAAGATTCACCCCTCCACTTT. Filled out from reference TRBV7-9 and TRBJ1-6, the complete variable domain reads DTGVSQNPRHKITKRGQNVTFRCDPISEHNRLYWYRQTLGQGPEFLTYFQNEAQLEKSRLLSDRFSAERPKGSFSTLEIQRTEQGDSAMYLCASSRTGKDSPLHFGNGTRLTVT.